The 2 T cell receptor beta chains given below trace back to one sample, sequenced in a study of response to subunit inactivated influenza vaccine. Via MiXCR, TCRdb re-called the RT-PCR reads, giving one row per CDR3 protein. The data show hundreds of thousands of distinct CDR3 sequences, roughly 27% seen once. The source material was CD4+ T cells sorted from PBMCs, sampled around 5 days after vaccination. The source is a middle-aged man who received an inactivated influenza vaccine.

This clonotype has a handful of counts. J is TRBJ2-1 and V is TRBV12-3 or TRBV12-4; D unresolved. The V end was cut by 3 bases, the J end by 6 bases, with 12 bases between. CDR3 size: 14 residues. In DNA form, the CDR3 reads TGTGCCAGCAGTTTTAGGGCTCGCCTCAATGAGCAGTTCTTC. It translates to CASSFRARLNEQFF.

The rearrangement joins TRBV29-1 to TRBJ2-1, with D perhaps TRBD2 (6 bases). This CDR3 contains 13 residues. Looked up from germline, CDR1 is SQVTM and CDR2 is ANQGSEA. Trimming removed 7 bases at V and 1 base at J, with 11 bases between. The CDR3 DNA reads TGCAGCGGAGGAGGGCAATCCTACAATGAGCAGTTCTTC. It encodes CSGGGQSYNEQFF.